These T cell receptor beta chains were read from a single sample in a study of blood T cells in healthy people across ages. MiXCR, run by TCRdb on the 5' RACE reads, gives a single entry per CDR3 protein. The repertoire holds roughly 500,000 distinct CDR3 sequences, with about 25% as singletons. What was sequenced was blood. The source of these receptors is a woman aged 70 to 79 in good health. The CDR3 runs from the conserved cysteine through the conserved F or W.

v_call: TRBV7-2; cdr3_length: 14; cdr3_aa: CASSPTPEENIQYF
v_call: TRBV29-1; cdr3_length: 14; cdr3_aa: CSVRSGQQIDTQYF
v_call: TRBV7-9; cdr3_length: 14; cdr3_aa: CASSPRDSNTEAFF
v_call: TRBV9; cdr3_length: 13; cdr3_aa: CASTPRGNTEAFF
v_call: TRBV7-2; cdr3_length: 14; cdr3_aa: CASSSDDRRGAQYF
v_call: TRBV12-3/TRBV12-4; cdr3_length: 13; cdr3_aa: CASIGGDNYGYTF
v_call: TRBV2; cdr3_length: 15; cdr3_aa: CASSQGGPPNTEAFF
v_call: TRBV7-2; cdr3_length: 15; cdr3_aa: CASSSPERGQNEQFF
v_call: TRBV7-3; cdr3_length: 14; cdr3_aa: CASSLRGGAEEQFF
v_call: TRBV20-1; cdr3_length: 11; cdr3_aa: CSASFRGTQYF
v_call: TRBV3-1; cdr3_length: 19; cdr3_aa: CASSQDLGSSDGIYNEQFF
v_call: TRBV7-9; cdr3_length: 13; cdr3_aa: CASSDGWGTEAFF
v_call: TRBV20-1; cdr3_length: 14; cdr3_aa: CSARGTGVIETQYF
v_call: TRBV7-2; cdr3_length: 14; cdr3_aa: CASSWTTSTDTQYF
v_call: TRBV7-2; cdr3_length: 17; cdr3_aa: CASSLVGRGSSYNEQFF
v_call: TRBV6-5; cdr3_length: 14; cdr3_aa: CASSYAGSQETQYF
v_call: TRBV15; cdr3_length: 15; cdr3_aa: CATSPLGTLQETQYF
v_call: TRBV7-9; cdr3_length: 15; cdr3_aa: CASSLGDRDGQPQHF
v_call: TRBV7-2; cdr3_length: 14; cdr3_aa: CASSLLGQGYGYTF
v_call: TRBV6-2/TRBV6-3; cdr3_length: 15; cdr3_aa: CASSSRGPTYNEQFF
v_call: TRBV4-2; cdr3_length: 17; cdr3_aa: CASSRLLGGGPEDTQYF
v_call: TRBV12-3/TRBV12-4; cdr3_length: 13; cdr3_aa: CASSFQGAGEQYF
v_call: TRBV2; cdr3_length: 19; cdr3_aa: CASSDPYIRKISGIYGYTF
v_call: TRBV7-2; cdr3_length: 14; cdr3_aa: CASSLMTVYNEQFF
v_call: TRBV5-8; cdr3_length: 15; cdr3_aa: CASNLRLANTGELFF
v_call: TRBV5-1; cdr3_length: 12; cdr3_aa: CAGSLGQNEAFF
v_call: TRBV20-1; cdr3_length: 13; cdr3_aa: CSVPGEYSYGYTF
v_call: TRBV7-2; cdr3_length: 15; cdr3_aa: CASSPRWTRGETQYF
v_call: TRBV12-3/TRBV12-4; cdr3_length: 14; cdr3_aa: CASSPTGGGRAQYF
v_call: TRBV27; cdr3_length: 13; cdr3_aa: CASSFRDRDGYTF
v_call: TRBV5-1; cdr3_length: 14; cdr3_aa: CASSLGQISEKLFF
v_call: TRBV4-3; cdr3_length: 16; cdr3_aa: CASSQDPQGGAETQYF
v_call: TRBV6-2/TRBV6-3; cdr3_length: 15; cdr3_aa: CASSLRQGPEGEQYF
v_call: TRBV7-9; cdr3_length: 14; cdr3_aa: CAGTGLISGNTIYF
v_call: TRBV29-1; cdr3_length: 12; cdr3_aa: CSVVDGTGELFF
v_call: TRBV20-1; cdr3_length: 14; cdr3_aa: CSARDRGRGNEQFF
v_call: TRBV18; cdr3_length: 15; cdr3_aa: CASSQGTLNTGELFF
v_call: TRBV5-1; cdr3_length: 15; cdr3_aa: CASSLGRGGSDTQYF
v_call: TRBV20-1; cdr3_length: 14; cdr3_aa: CSASGTSGGYEQYF
v_call: TRBV6-7; cdr3_length: 18; cdr3_aa: CASSYSEEGQAATGELFF
v_call: TRBV3-1; cdr3_length: 17; cdr3_aa: CASSRSFRTVFGEKLFF
v_call: TRBV7-8; cdr3_length: 13; cdr3_aa: CASSRSWDETQYF
v_call: TRBV6-2/TRBV6-3; cdr3_length: 15; cdr3_aa: CASSEGQNSYNKQFF
v_call: TRBV4-1; cdr3_length: 17; cdr3_aa: CASSQYRLPTSTDTQYF
v_call: TRBV7-2; cdr3_length: 13; cdr3_aa: CASSLEGSVLPRF
v_call: TRBV20-1; cdr3_length: 15; cdr3_aa: CSARGRGVGGKPLHF
v_call: TRBV4-1; cdr3_length: 15; cdr3_aa: CASSPGQPLQETQYF
v_call: TRBV5-1; cdr3_length: 16; cdr3_aa: CASSTGGTATNEKLFF
v_call: TRBV5-1; cdr3_length: 15; cdr3_aa: CAGSSNTGGGETQYF
v_call: TRBV6-6; cdr3_length: 14; cdr3_aa: CASSYGTASETQYF
v_call: TRBV3-1; cdr3_length: 14; cdr3_aa: CASSQLGSNSPLHF
v_call: TRBV4-1; cdr3_length: 17; cdr3_aa: CASSRDSTPMEDEKLFF
v_call: TRBV12-3/TRBV12-4; cdr3_length: 16; cdr3_aa: CAGSASPGRNTGELFF
v_call: TRBV5-1; cdr3_length: 15; cdr3_aa: CASMVQTGGRTEAFF
v_call: TRBV3-1; cdr3_length: 12; cdr3_aa: CASSLSSPTQYF
v_call: TRBV2; cdr3_length: 13; cdr3_aa: CASGTSGRETQYF
v_call: TRBV3-1; cdr3_length: 15; cdr3_aa: CASSYKRTGGETQYF
v_call: TRBV7-9; cdr3_length: 14; cdr3_aa: CASSLPGGRDTQYF